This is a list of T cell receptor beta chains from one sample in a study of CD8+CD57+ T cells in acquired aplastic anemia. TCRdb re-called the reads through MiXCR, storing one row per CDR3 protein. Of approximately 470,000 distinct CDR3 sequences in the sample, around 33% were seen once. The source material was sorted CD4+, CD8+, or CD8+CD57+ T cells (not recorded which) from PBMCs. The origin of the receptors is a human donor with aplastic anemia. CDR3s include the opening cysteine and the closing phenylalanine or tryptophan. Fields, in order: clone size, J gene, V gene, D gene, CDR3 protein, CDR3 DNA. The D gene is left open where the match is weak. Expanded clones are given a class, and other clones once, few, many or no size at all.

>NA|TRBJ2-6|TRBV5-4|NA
CASSLGEIRRSGANVLTF
TGTGCCAGCAGCTTGGGTGAGATAAGGAGATCTGGGGCCAACGTCCTGACTTTC
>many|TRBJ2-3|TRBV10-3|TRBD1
CAISVRPGQEADTQYF
TGTGCCATCAGTGTACGACCGGGACAGGAGGCAGATACGCAGTATTTT
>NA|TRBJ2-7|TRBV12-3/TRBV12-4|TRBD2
CASRYSGTGYEQYF
TGTGCCAGCAGGTATAGCGGGACGGGCTACGAGCAGTACTTC
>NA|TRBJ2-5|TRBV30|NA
CAWSQDGKETQYF
TGTGCCTGGAGCCAAGACGGTAAAGAGACCCAGTACTTC
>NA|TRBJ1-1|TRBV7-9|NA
CASSLFDGREAFF
TGTGCCAGCAGCTTATTCGACGGGCGTGAAGCTTTCTTT
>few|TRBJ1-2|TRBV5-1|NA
CAGSLVPGADYGYTF
TGCGCCGGCAGCTTGGTTCCGGGGGCGGACTATGGCTACACCTTC
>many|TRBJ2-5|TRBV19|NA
CASSIVMEETQYF
TGTGCCAGTAGTATAGTGATGGAGGAGACCCAGTACTTC
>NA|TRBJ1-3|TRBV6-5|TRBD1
CASSLTGGNGNTIYF
TGTGCCAGCAGTTTGACAGGGGGCAATGGAAACACCATATATTTT
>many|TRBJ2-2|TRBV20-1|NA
CSARTGGTGELFF
TGCAGTGCTCGTACTGGTGGGACCGGGGAGCTGTTTTTT
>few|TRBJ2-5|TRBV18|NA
CASSPKTQETQYF
TGTGCCAGCTCACCAAAGACCCAAGAGACCCAGTACTTC
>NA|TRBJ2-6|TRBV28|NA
CASTLPGQGANVLTF
TGTGCCAGCACTTTACCCGGACAGGGGGCCAACGTCCTGACTTTC
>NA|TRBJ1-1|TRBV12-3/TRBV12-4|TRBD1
CASTIGGQGDTEAFF
TGTGCCAGCACGATCGGGGGACAGGGCGACACTGAAGCTTTCTTT
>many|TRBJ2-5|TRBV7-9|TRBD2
CASSQRGLWQETQYF
TGTGCCAGCAGCCAGCGGGGACTCTGGCAAGAGACCCAGTACTTC
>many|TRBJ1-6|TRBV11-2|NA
CASSLDRGHSGPLHF
TGTGCCAGCAGCTTAGATCGGGGACATTCAGGGCCCCTCCACTTT
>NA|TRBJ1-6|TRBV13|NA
CASRRGNSPLHF
TGTGCCAGCCGAAGGGGTAATTCACCCCTCCACTTT
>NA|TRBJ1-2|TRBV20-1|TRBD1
CGTVDRVSGGYTF
TGCGGTACTGTAGACAGGGTCTCTGGCGGCTACACCTTC
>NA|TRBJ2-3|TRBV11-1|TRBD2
CASSSRLGTSGSSDTQYF
TGTGCCAGCAGCTCGAGACTCGGGACTAGCGGGAGTTCAGATACGCAGTATTTT
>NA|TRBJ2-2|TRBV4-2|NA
CASSQDLRRENTGELFF
TGTGCCAGCAGCCAAGATCTGAGGCGGGAGAACACCGGGGAGCTGTTTTTT
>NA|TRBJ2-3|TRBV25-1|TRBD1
CAGSNQDRGGTDTQYF
TGTGCCGGCAGTAACCAGGACAGGGGAGGGACAGATACGCAGTATTTT
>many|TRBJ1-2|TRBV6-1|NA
CASSGAGRDGYTF
TGTGCCAGCAGTGGGGCAGGGAGGGATGGCTACACCTTC
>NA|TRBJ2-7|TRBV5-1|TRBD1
CASSPGQGRYEQYF
TGCGCCAGCAGCCCGGGACAGGGGCGCTACGAGCAGTACTTC
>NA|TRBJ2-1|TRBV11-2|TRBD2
CASSLVSLAGAKYNEQFF
TGTGCCAGCAGCTTAGTATCTTTGGCGGGAGCGAAGTACAATGAGCAGTTCTTC
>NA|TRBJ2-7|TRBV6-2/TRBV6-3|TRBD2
CASGEGLDPYEQYF
TGTGCCAGCGGAGAGGGACTAGATCCCTACGAGCAGTACTTC
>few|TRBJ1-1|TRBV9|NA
CASSQSGAVNTEAFF
TGTGCCAGCAGCCAATCGGGGGCAGTGAACACTGAAGCTTTCTTT
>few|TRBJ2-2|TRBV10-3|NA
CASSADRNTGELFF
TGTGCCAGCAGTGCCGACAGGAACACCGGGGAGCTGTTTTTT
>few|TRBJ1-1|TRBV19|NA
CASSIQGRGTEAFF
TGTGCCAGTAGTATACAGGGACGAGGCACTGAAGCTTTCTTT
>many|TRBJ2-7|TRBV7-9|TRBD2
CASSLSGTPDEQYF
TGTGCCAGCAGCCTAAGCGGGACGCCTGACGAGCAGTACTTC
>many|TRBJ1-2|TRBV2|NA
CASRTDTINGYTF
TGTGCCAGCAGGACGGACACAATCAATGGCTACACCTTC
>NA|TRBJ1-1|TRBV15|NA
CATSSLQKEAFF
TGTGCCACCAGCAGCTTACAGAAAGAAGCTTTCTTT
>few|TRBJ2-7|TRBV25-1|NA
CASSYSILQGSSYEQYF
TGTGCCAGCAGTTACTCGATACTCCAGGGGTCCTCCTACGAGCAGTACTTC
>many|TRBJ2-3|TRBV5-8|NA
CASSLWESTDTQYF
TGTGCCAGCAGCTTGTGGGAGTCCACAGATACGCAGTATTTT
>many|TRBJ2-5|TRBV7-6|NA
CASSLNLGVQETQYF
TGTGCCAGCAGCTTAAATCTTGGGGTCCAAGAGACCCAGTACTTC
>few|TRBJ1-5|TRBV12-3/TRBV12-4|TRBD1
CASSSRTGYSNQPQHF
TGTGCCAGCAGTTCAAGGACAGGGTATAGCAATCAGCCCCAGCATTTT
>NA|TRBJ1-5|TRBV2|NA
CASSIQVDQPQHF
TGTGCCAGCAGTATACAGGTAGATCAGCCCCAGCATTTT
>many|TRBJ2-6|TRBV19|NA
CASSLDSGANVLTF
TGTGCCAGTAGTCTGGACTCTGGGGCCAACGTCCTGACTTTC
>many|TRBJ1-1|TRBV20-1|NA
CSARVMGENTEAFF
TGCAGTGCTAGAGTAATGGGAGAGAACACTGAAGCTTTCTTT
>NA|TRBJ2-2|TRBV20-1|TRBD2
CSAAGLAGNTGELFF
TGCAGTGCTGCAGGACTAGCGGGGAACACCGGGGAGCTGTTTTTT
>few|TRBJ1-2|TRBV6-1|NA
CASSEFGVLGYTF
TGTGCCAGCAGTGAATTTGGGGTTCTTGGCTACACCTTC
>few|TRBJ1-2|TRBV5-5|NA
CASSLPSELNYGYTF
TGTGCCAGCAGCTTGCCCTCCGAGCTTAACTATGGCTACACCTTC
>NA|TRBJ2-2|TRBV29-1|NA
CSDSFPMTGELFF
TGCAGCGACAGTTTCCCAATGACAGGGGAGCTGTTTTTT
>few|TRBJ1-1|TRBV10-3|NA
CAISVKEGTEAFF
TGTGCCATCAGTGTAAAGGAAGGCACTGAAGCTTTCTTT
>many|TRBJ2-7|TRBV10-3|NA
CAISGSGGAFQYF
TGTGCCATCAGTGGGTCCGGTGGGGCTTTTCAGTACTTC
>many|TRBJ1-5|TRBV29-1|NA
CSVVTDPGKPQHF
TGCAGCGTTGTGACGGATCCAGGGAAGCCCCAGCATTTT
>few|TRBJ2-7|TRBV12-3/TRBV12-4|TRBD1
CASSGARDRDHEQYF
TGTGCCAGCAGTGGCGCCCGGGACAGGGACCACGAGCAGTACTTC
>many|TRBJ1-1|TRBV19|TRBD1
CASSQGQGGTSAFF
TGTGCCAGTAGTCAAGGACAGGGAGGGACGTCGGCTTTCTTT
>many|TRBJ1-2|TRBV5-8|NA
CASKDGTNYGYTF
TGTGCCAGCAAGGACGGAACTAACTATGGCTACACCTTC
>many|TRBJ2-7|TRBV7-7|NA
CASSLRDGSSYEQYF
TGTGCTAGCAGCTTAAGGGACGGTAGCTCCTACGAGCAGTACTTC
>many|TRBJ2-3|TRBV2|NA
CASSESPTQLGRYF
TGTGCCAGCAGTGAATCGCCCACCCAACTCGGGCGGTATTTT
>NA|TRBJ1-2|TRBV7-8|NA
CASRQAGGNGYTF
TGTGCCAGCAGGCAGGCGGGGGGGAATGGCTACACCTTC
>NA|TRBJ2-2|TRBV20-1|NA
CSARGGGTNTGELFF
TGCAGTGCTAGAGGCGGAGGGACTAACACCGGGGAGCTGTTTTTT
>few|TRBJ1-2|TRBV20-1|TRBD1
CSAVGQGESGYPF
TGCAGTGCTGTGGGACAGGGGGAGAGTGGCTACCCCTTC
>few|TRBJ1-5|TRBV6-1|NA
CASSLRRNQPQHF
TGTGCCAGCAGCCTCCGTAGAAATCAGCCCCAGCATTTT